What follows are 19 T cell receptor beta chains derived from one specimen sequenced in a study of regulatory T cells in long-lasting Graves disease. Time point noted: newly diagnosed GD, antithyroid drugs for less than 3 months. Construction of the TCR library relied on RNA isolated from PBMCs. Building the TCR beta libraries relied on iRepertoire HTBI primers, and CDR3 regions underwent Arm-PCR. TCRdb called the multiplex PCR reads again in MiXCR, with one record for every CDR3 protein. The sample shows approximately 540,000 distinct CDR3 sequences, about 11% of them seen only once. In addition, the sample was reused for a study of T cells in Graves' hyperthyroidism and ophthalmopathy.

Material: peripheral blood mononuclear cells (PBMCs), obtained at new diagnosis, from a patient treated with antithyroid drugs. Source of these receptors: a woman aged 25 to 39 with Graves disease.

This clonotype was recorded many times. The rearrangement uses TRBV12-3 or TRBV12-4 and TRBJ1-6; D unresolved. This CDR3 has 12 amino acids. Deletions cut 5 bases from V and 10 bases from J, with 9 bases between. DNA of the CDR3: TGTGCCAGCAGTAAACTTGGGTCACCCCTCCACTTT. Encoded protein: CASSKLGSPLHF.

The chain uses TRBV19 and TRBJ1-5, with 7 bases lining up with TRBD1. CDR3 length: 14 residues. V lost 6 bases, J lost 4 bases, and 6 bases stayed unmatched. Germline CDR1 is LNHDA and CDR2 is SQIVND (reference sequence). CDR3 loop: CASRDRAFNQPQHF. The CDR3 DNA sequence: TGTGCCAGTAGAGACAGGGCATTTAATCAGCCCCAGCATTTT.

There are a few counts of this clonotype. The chain has TRBV20-1 and TRBJ1-2; TRBD1 might be the D (5 bases). Germline CDR1 and CDR2: DFQATT and SNEGSKA (reference sequence). This CDR3 is built from 15 residues. V was cut by 0 bases and J by 5 bases, with 16 bases left in between. The CDR3 coding sequence is TGCAGTGCTAGAGATCGACTGGGGGACGGGTATGGCTACACCTTC. It encodes CSARDRLGDGYGYTF.

This clonotype was recorded many times. This chain connects TRBV7-3 to TRBJ1-1; the D is unclear. Per germline, CDR1 SGHTA and CDR2 FQGTGA. This CDR3 has 12 amino acids. V was pared by 4 bases and J by 11 bases, with 14 bases between. CDR3 region: CASSSGSGPAFF. CDR3 in DNA: TGTGCCAGCAGCTCCGGATCCGGACCGGCTTTCTTT.

The chain employs TRBV30 and TRBJ2-1; D unclear. In germline, CDR1 is GTSNPN, CDR2 SVGIG (reference sequence). This CDR3 has 16 amino acids. Deletions cut 1 base from V and 12 bases from J, with 25 bases between. The CDR3 DNA reads as TGTGCCTGGAGTGCTACCATCACCCCCGTCTCAAGAAGGCAGTTCTTC. This sequence encodes CAWSATITPVSRRQFF. Combining the CDR3 with reference TRBV30 and TRBJ2-1 gives the whole variable domain SQTIHQWPATLVQPVGSPLSLECTVEGTSNPNLYWYRQAAGRGLQLLFYSVGIGQISSEVPQNLSASRPQDRQFILSSKKLLLSDSGFYLCAWSATITPVSRRQFFGPGTRLTVL.

This clonotype was counted at least ten times. The CDR3 loop is CASSRERTGYGYTF. The CDR3 DNA reads TGTGCCAGTAGTCGTGAGCGGACCGGCTATGGCTACACCTTC. The V call is TRBV19, the J call TRBJ1-2; D gene uncertain. In germline, CDR1 is LNHDA, CDR2 SQIVND (reference sequence). V shed 5 bases and J shed 4 bases, with 14 bases lying between them. This CDR3 has 14 amino acids.

This clonotype has a count of ten or more. The CDR3 nucleotides are TGTGCCAGCACGTCAAACGCAGGGACGAGTCAGCCCCAGCATTTT. This sequence encodes CASTSNAGTSQPQHF. The chain employs TRBV2 and TRBJ1-5; TRBD1 might be the D (5 bases). CDR3 size: 15 residues. V was cut by 7 bases and J by 6 bases, with 19 bases left in between. Germline CDR1 reads SNHLY; CDR2 reads FYNNEI.

Ten or more counts support this clonotype. The chain couples TRBV29-1 to TRBJ1-1, with TRBD1 as a possible D gene (5 bases). Germline V CDR1 and CDR2: SQVTM, ANQGSEA. V was trimmed by 7 bases and J by 0 bases, leaving 9 bases between them. This CDR3 region has 12 residues. In DNA form, the CDR3 reads TGCAGCGGGGGACTGATGAACACTGAAGCTTTCTTT. This codes for CSGGLMNTEAFF.

This clonotype was picked up many times. The chain employs TRBV27 and TRBJ2-7; D assignment may be TRBD1 or TRBD2 (5 bases each). The CDR3 has 14 amino acids. CDR1 and CDR2 (germline): MNHEY, SMNVEV (reference sequence). V lost 7 bases and J 4 bases, leaving 17 bases between the germline ends. CDR3 sequence: CASNNRGHGYEQYF. CDR3 DNA: TGTGCCAGCAATAACCGGGGCCATGGGTACGAGCAGTACTTC.

A few counts support this clonotype. V usage is TRBV6-1 and J usage is TRBJ2-3, with 7 bases fitting TRBD2. Per germline, CDR1 MNHNS and CDR2 SASEGT. This CDR3 contains 15 residues. V dropped 6 bases and J dropped 4; count of bases not matched to a gene: 10. The CDR3 nucleotides are TGTGCCAGCAGCCCATCCCTAGCGGTTGCAGATACGCAGTATTTT. Residues: CASSPSLAVADTQYF.

There are many counts of this clonotype. V gene TRBV18 combines with J gene TRBJ2-7; weak D call: TRBD1 (5 bases). CDR3 length: 16 amino acids. Trimming left V 2 bases short and J 0 bases short, with 14 bases between. Germline V gene data show CDR1 as KGHSH and CDR2 as LQKENI. The CDR3 loop reads CASSPSREFASYEQYF. DNA of the CDR3: TGTGCCAGCTCACCATCCAGGGAATTCGCCTCCTACGAGCAGTACTTC.

The CDR3, as DNA: TGCGCCAGCAGTGTAGCTAGGGATACGCAGTATTTT. It is translated as CASSVARDTQYF. V gene TRBV10-2 combines with J gene TRBJ2-3; unclear D gene. Per germline, CDR1 WSHSY and CDR2 SAAADI. The CDR3 totals 12 residues. Trimming pared 4 bases from V and 6 bases from J, leaving 8 bases between.

This clonotype was detected many times. The chain employs TRBV13 and TRBJ2-3, with 8 bases fitting TRBD1. V was pared by 4 bases and J by 6 bases, with 9 bases of the junction left unmatched. In germline, CDR1 is PRHDT, CDR2 FYEKMQ (reference sequence). The CDR3 covers 15 residues. The CDR3, as DNA: TGTGCCAGCAGCTCCGAGACAGGGGTGGCGGATACGCAGTATTTT. It yields the protein CASSSETGVADTQYF.

This clonotype has just one count. This rearrangement joins TRBV14 to TRBJ2-5; 7 nucleotides align to TRBD1. Germline V gene lookup returns CDR1 SGHDN and CDR2 FVKESK. J was trimmed by 5 bases and V by 6 bases; bases with no gene match: 9. The CDR3 sequence is 14 residues long. CDR3 sequence reads: CASRGQGVRETQYF. The CDR3 DNA follows: TGTGCCAGCAGAGGGCAGGGGGTCCGGGAGACCCAGTACTTC.

This chain links TRBV29-1 with TRBJ2-7; 8 bases align to TRBD1. The CDR3 length is 14 residues. The J segment lost 6 bases and the V segment lost 6 bases, leaving 13 bases of the junction unmatched. Germline-derived CDR1 and CDR2 are SQVTM and ANQGSEA. The chain's CDR3 is CSVAQGDRSSEQYF. In DNA form, the CDR3 reads TGCAGCGTGGCCCAGGGGGACAGGAGTAGCGAGCAGTACTTC.

In its sample, this clonotype was seen many times. The genes are TRBV18 and TRBJ2-4; possibly TRBD1 or TRBD2 for D (6 bases each). This CDR3 has 13 residues. Looked up from germline, CDR1 is KGHSH and CDR2 is LQKENI. V was trimmed by 3 bases and J by 8 bases, leaving 11 bases between them. CDR3 region: CASSPGGEDIQYF. The CDR3, as DNA: TGTGCCAGCTCACCGGGGGGCGAGGACATTCAGTACTTC. Looking up the rest from reference TRBV18 and TRBJ2-4 gives the full variable domain: NAGVMQNPRHLVRRRGQEARLRCSPMKGHSHVYWYRQLPEEGLKFMVYLQKENIIDESGMPKERFSAEFPKEGPSILRIQQVVRGDSAAYFCASSPGGEDIQYFGAGTRLSVL.

The chain links TRBV6-1 to TRBJ1-2; no clear D. CDR3 length: 13 amino acids. V was clipped by 0 bases and J by 4 bases, with 6 bases between them. Germline CDR1 and CDR2: MNHNS and SASEGT. The CDR3 DNA sequence: TGTGCCAGCAGTGAAGCGCTGGGCTATGGCTACACCTTC. This translates into CASSEALGYGYTF.

This clonotype was seen many times. The chain recombines TRBV11-2 with TRBJ1-6; perhaps TRBD1 as D (5 bases). Germline loops: CDR1 SGHAT, CDR2 FQNNGV. There are 16 residues in the CDR3. Trimming took off 4 bases at V and 1 base at J, with 11 bases between the two ends. As DNA, the CDR3 is TGTGCCAGCAGCTCCAGGGCTCGATCCTATAATTCACCCCTCCACTTT. This gives the protein CASSSRARSYNSPLHF.

This sequence joins TRBV5-1 and TRBJ2-1; the match to TRBD2 covers 10 bases. The CDR3 is 19 residues long. Trimming took 3 bases from V and 7 from J; bases not matched to a gene: 19. The germline gives CDR1 SGHRS, CDR2 YFSETQ. CDR3: CASSSQGGASGSRRNEQFF. DNA for the CDR3: TGCGCCAGCAGCTCTCAGGGTGGGGCTAGCGGGAGTCGGAGGAATGAGCAGTTCTTC. Using reference TRBV5-1 and TRBJ2-1 for the parts outside the CDR3, the full variable domain is KAGVTQTPRYLIKTRGQQVTLSCSPISGHRSVSWYQQTPGQGLQFLFEYFSETQRNKGNFPGRFSGRQFSNSRSEMNVSTLELGDSALYLCASSSQGGASGSRRNEQFFGPGTRLTVL.